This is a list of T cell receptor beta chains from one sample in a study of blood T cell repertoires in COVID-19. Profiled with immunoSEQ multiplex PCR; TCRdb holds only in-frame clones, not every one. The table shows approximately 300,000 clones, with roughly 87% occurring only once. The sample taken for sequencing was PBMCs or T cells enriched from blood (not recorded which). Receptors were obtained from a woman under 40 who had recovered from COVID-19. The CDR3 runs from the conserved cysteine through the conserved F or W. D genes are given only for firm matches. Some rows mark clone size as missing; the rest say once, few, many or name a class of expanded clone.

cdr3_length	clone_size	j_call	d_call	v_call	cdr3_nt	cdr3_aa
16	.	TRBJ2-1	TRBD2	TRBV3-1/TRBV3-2	TGTGCCAGCAGCCAAGATACCCGGGGGGGCTACAATGAGCAGTTCTTC	CASSQDTRGGYNEQFF
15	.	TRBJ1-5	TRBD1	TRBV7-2	TGTGCCAGCAGCTTAGCCGGGACAGGCAATCAGCCCCAGCATTTT	CASSLAGTGNQPQHF
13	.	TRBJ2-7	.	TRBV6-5	TGTGCCAGCCGGGGTAGCGGTCTTTTCGAGCAGTACTTC	CASRGSGLFEQYF
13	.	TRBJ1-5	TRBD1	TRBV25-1	TGTGCCAGCAGTGGGACAGGGCCCCAGCCCCAGCATTTT	CASSGTGPQPQHF
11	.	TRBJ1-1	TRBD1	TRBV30	TGTGCCTGCAATACAGGGGGTGAAGCTTTCTTT	CACNTGGEAFF
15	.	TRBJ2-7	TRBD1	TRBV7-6	TGTGCCAGCAGCTTAGCGCCTGGACAGGGCCACGAGCAGTACTTC	CASSLAPGQGHEQYF
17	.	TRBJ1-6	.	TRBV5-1	TGCGCCAGCAGCTCGGGGCCCAATTTGGACAGCCGGTCACCCCTCCACTTT	CASSSGPNLDSRSPLHF
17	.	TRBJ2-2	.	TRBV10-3	TGTGCCATCAGTGACCTGGGACTCGAAGGGAACACCGGGGAGCTGTTTTTT	CAISDLGLEGNTGELFF
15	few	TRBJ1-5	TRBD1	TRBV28	TGTGCCAGCAGTAGAGGGGGCTCGGGCAATCAGCCCCAGCATTTT	CASSRGGSGNQPQHF
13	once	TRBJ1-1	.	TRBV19	TGTGCCAGTAGTATAGTGCGGGGAAGGGAAGCTTTCTTT	CASSIVRGREAFF
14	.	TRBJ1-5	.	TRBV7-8	TGTGCCAGCAGCCCGGAGGGGAGCAATCAGCCCCAGCATTTT	CASSPEGSNQPQHF
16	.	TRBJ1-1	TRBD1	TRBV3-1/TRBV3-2	TGTGCCAGCAGCCAAGAGACAGGGTGGATGAACACTGAAGCTTTCTTT	CASSQETGWMNTEAFF
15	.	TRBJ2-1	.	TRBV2	TGTGCCAGCAGTTTAGACAGACCCTCCTACAATGAGCAGTTCTTC	CASSLDRPSYNEQFF
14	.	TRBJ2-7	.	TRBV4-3	TGCGCCAGCAGCCAAGCCGGGGGCTCCTACGAGCAGTACTTC	CASSQAGGSYEQYF
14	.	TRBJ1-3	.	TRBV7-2	TGTGCCAGCAGCTTGGCCAGGTTGGGAAACACCATATATTTT	CASSLARLGNTIYF
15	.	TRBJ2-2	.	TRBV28	TGTGCCAGCTTTACCCCGGGAGTTAACACCGGGGAGCTGTTTTTT	CASFTPGVNTGELFF
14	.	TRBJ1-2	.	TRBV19	TGTGCCAGTAGCCCCTCCGCCCCTGTCGGGGGCTACACCTTC	CASSPSAPVGGYTF
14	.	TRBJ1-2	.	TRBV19	TGTGCCAGTAGTATAGGGGAGGCTAACTATGGCTACACCTTC	CASSIGEANYGYTF
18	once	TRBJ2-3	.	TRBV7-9	TGTGCCAGCAGCGCAAGCCCCCTTGGACGGGGTCGGGCAGATACGCAGTATTTT	CASSASPLGRGRADTQYF
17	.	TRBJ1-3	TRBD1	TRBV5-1	TGCGCCAGCAGCCCCCGGGACAGCCGATCCTCTGGAAACACCATATATTTT	CASSPRDSRSSGNTIYF
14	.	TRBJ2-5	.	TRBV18	TGTGCCAGCTCACCCGAACAGGGCTTAGAGACCCAGTACTTC	CASSPEQGLETQYF
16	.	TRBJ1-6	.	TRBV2	TGTGCCAGCAGCAAAGGGGCAGGGAGGCCTAATTCACCCCTCCACTTT	CASSKGAGRPNSPLHF
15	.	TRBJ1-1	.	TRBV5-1	TGCGCCAGCAGCTTAACAGGGAAGCAGGACACTGAAGCTTTCTTT	CASSLTGKQDTEAFF
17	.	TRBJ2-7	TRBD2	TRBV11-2	TGTGCCAGCAGCTTGGCCCTGACTAGCGGGGAATCCTACGAGCAGTACTTC	CASSLALTSGESYEQYF
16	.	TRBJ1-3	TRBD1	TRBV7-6	TGTGCCAGCAGCTTAGGGGCGACAGGGGCTGGAAACACCATATATTTT	CASSLGATGAGNTIYF
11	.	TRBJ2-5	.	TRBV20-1	TGCAGTGCTAGCTTGATCTCTAGGTTGAACTTC	CSASLISRLNF
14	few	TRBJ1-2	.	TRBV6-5	TGTGCCAGCAGTTACTCGACCTCAGGGGTCGGCTACACCTTC	CASSYSTSGVGYTF
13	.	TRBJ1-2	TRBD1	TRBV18	TGTGCCAGCTCCCCCGGACAGGACTATGGCTACACCTTC	CASSPGQDYGYTF
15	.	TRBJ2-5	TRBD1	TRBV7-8	TGTGCCAGCAGCTTAGGCAGGGGGTCTCAAGAGACCCAGTACTTC	CASSLGRGSQETQYF
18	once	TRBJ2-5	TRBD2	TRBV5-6	TGTGCCAGCAGCTCTACTACTAGCGGGGGCGGGTATGGAGTGACCCAGTACTTC	CASSSTTSGGGYGVTQYF
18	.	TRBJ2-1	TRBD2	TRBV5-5	TGTGCCAGCAGCTTTTACTGGCGGGGGGGCCCACCCTACAATGAGCAGTTCTTC	CASSFYWRGGPPYNEQFF
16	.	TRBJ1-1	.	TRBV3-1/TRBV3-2	TGTGCCAGCAGCCAAGCGTTTGAGGGATGGGACACTGAAGCTTTCTTT	CASSQAFEGWDTEAFF
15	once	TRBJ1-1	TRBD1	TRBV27	TGTGCCAGCAGTACCCGGACAGGGGGCTCGGCTGAAGCTTTCTTT	CASSTRTGGSAEAFF
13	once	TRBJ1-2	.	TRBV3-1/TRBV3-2	TGTGCCAGCAGCAGAGGAGGTCCAGGTGGCTACACCTTC	CASSRGGPGGYTF
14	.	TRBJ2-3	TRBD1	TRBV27	TGTGCCAGCAGTTTCGGGACAGGGACAGATACGCAGTATTTT	CASSFGTGTDTQYF
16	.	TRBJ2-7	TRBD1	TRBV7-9	TGTGCCAGCAGCCTACGCACGGGGACAGGGGGCCACGAGCAGTACTTC	CASSLRTGTGGHEQYF
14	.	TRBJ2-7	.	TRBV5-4	TGTGCCAGCAGCTTGCGTCTGGGGAGCTACGAGCAGTACTTC	CASSLRLGSYEQYF
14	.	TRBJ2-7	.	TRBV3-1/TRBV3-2	TGTGCCAGCAGCCCGACAGGCTACTCCTACGAGCAGTACTTC	CASSPTGYSYEQYF
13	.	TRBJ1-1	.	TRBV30	TGTGCCTGGAGCGGGACATTGAACACTGAAGCTTTCTTT	CAWSGTLNTEAFF
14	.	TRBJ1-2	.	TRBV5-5	TGTGCCAGCAGCTTGGATTGGGACACGTATGGCTACACCTTC	CASSLDWDTYGYTF
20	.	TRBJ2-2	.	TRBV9	TGTGCCAGCAGCGATCGGGATGTCAAGATCGCGGGGACGAACACCGGGGAGCTGTTTTTT	CASSDRDVKIAGTNTGELFF
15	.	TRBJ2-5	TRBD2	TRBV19	TGTGCCAGTAGTCGGACTAGCGGGGATCAAGAGACCCAGTACTTC	CASSRTSGDQETQYF
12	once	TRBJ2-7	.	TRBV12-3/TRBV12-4	TGTGCCAGCAGATTAGGAGTTTACGAGCAGTACTTC	CASRLGVYEQYF
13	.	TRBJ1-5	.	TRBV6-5	TGTGCCAGCACCTCACGGGGGGAACAGCCCCAGCATTTT	CASTSRGEQPQHF
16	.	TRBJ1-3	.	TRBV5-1	TGCGCCAGCAGCCTGGGAAAGGAGTCATCTGGAAACACCATATATTTT	CASSLGKESSGNTIYF
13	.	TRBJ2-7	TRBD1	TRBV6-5	TGTGCCACTGAGCGGGACAGGGACTACGAGCAGTACTTC	CATERDRDYEQYF
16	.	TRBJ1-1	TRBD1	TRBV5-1	TGCGCCAGCAGCTCGGTACAGGGGGCTCGGTACACTGAAGCTTTCTTT	CASSSVQGARYTEAFF
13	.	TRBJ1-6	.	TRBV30	TGTGCCTGGAGTGGCCAGGGTGGTTCACCCCTCCACTTT	CAWSGQGGSPLHF
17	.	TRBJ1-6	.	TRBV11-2	TGTGCCAGCAGCCCGACAAAGACAGGAAGCAATAATTCACCCCTCCACTTT	CASSPTKTGSNNSPLHF
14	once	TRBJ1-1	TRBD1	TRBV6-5	TGTGCCAGCAGAGGAACAGGGGCGAACACTGAAGCTTTCTTT	CASRGTGANTEAFF